The clone carrying this T cell receptor (beta chain) was counted only a few times. What it binds is not known. Unexposed donor CD4+ T cells date from about 2011-2018, before the COVID-19 pandemic. The cells were cultured for 10 days before CD4+ T cells were isolated. PBMCs were plated at a few million per well in IL-2-containing medium. The data are from a study of CD4 T cells in relation to SARS-CoV-2 and coronaviruses. Study overall: Shared crossreactive spike epitopes were mapped to their HLA restriction. Study-level points and caveats: Roughly three fifths of donors had memory CD4+ clonotypes crossrecognizing SARS-CoV-2 and common cold coronavirus spike.

TCRdb's copy holds only in-frame clones and misses some; the assay was immunoSEQ multiplex PCR. This sample yields more than 20,000 clones, of which less than 80% are seen a single time; about 17% belongs to the top ten. The specimen was CD4+ T cells from PBMCs, cultured in vitro. The TCR originated in a human donor in good health.

For the CDR3, the DNA is TGTGCCAGCAGTTGGACAGGGGGTAGTAATGAGCAGTTCTTC. This encodes CASSWTGGSNEQFF. This sequence joins TRBV28 and TRBJ2-1, with 10 bases aligning to TRBD1. Trimming took 4 bases from V and 7 from J; bases not matched to a gene: 4. This CDR3 contains 14 residues. The V gene's germline CDR1 is MDHEN and CDR2 SYDVKM.